A selection of T cell receptor beta chains follows, all from one sample in a study of cytomegalovirus exposure and HLA in healthy donors. Measured with immunoSEQ multiplex PCR; TCRdb has only the in-frame clones, and not every one. Its clone listing holds just over 80,000 clones. Specimen: PBMCs. The receptors shown here come from a woman under 40 in good health and CMV-seronegative. The CDR3 runs from the conserved cysteine through the conserved F or W. Each record gives: D gene, J gene, V gene, CDR3 DNA, CDR3 protein. D genes are given only for firm matches.

d_gene: -
j_gene: TRBJ1-5
v_gene: TRBV5-6
CDR3nt: TGTGCCAGCAGTCCTACAGGGACGGGACGTTTTGAGGGCAATCAGCCCCAGCATTTT
CDR3aa: CASSPTGTGRFEGNQPQHF

d_gene: TRBD1
j_gene: TRBJ1-1
v_gene: TRBV7-9
CDR3nt: TGTGCCAGCGGCGAACAGGGGGGCACTGAAGCTTTCTTT
CDR3aa: CASGEQGGTEAFF

d_gene: -
j_gene: TRBJ2-2
v_gene: TRBV6-6
CDR3nt: TGTGCCAGCAGTCGTCGGGGAGAAACCGGGGAGCTGTTTTTT
CDR3aa: CASSRRGETGELFF

d_gene: TRBD2
j_gene: TRBJ2-7
v_gene: TRBV4-2
CDR3nt: TGTGCCAGCAGCCAAGATCTTGTTCCTAGCGGGCGGTCCTACGAGCAGTACTTC
CDR3aa: CASSQDLVPSGRSYEQYF

d_gene: TRBD1
j_gene: TRBJ1-1
v_gene: TRBV10-2
CDR3nt: TGCGCCAGCAGTTCACGGACAGGCGTGAACACTGAAGCTTTCTTT
CDR3aa: CASSSRTGVNTEAFF

d_gene: -
j_gene: TRBJ2-5
v_gene: TRBV19
CDR3nt: TGTGCCAGTAGTATTCTAGGCGGGACGGGGAGGGAGACCCAGTACTTC
CDR3aa: CASSILGGTGRETQYF

d_gene: TRBD2
j_gene: TRBJ2-7
v_gene: TRBV30
CDR3nt: TGTGCCTGGAGATCGGGGAGGGGCACCGAGCAGTACTTC
CDR3aa: CAWRSGRGTEQYF

d_gene: -
j_gene: TRBJ2-1
v_gene: TRBV29-1
CDR3nt: TGCAGCGCGAGCGGCAGGGGCTCCGACAATGAGCAGTTCTTC
CDR3aa: CSASGRGSDNEQFF

d_gene: TRBD1
j_gene: TRBJ2-2
v_gene: TRBV6-5
CDR3nt: TGTGCCAGCAGTTACCGGACAGGGGGCACCGGGGAGCTGTTTTTT
CDR3aa: CASSYRTGGTGELFF

d_gene: TRBD2
j_gene: TRBJ2-1
v_gene: TRBV19
CDR3nt: TGTGCCAGTAGTATTCAGAGCGGGGGCTCCTACAATGAGCAGTTCTTC
CDR3aa: CASSIQSGGSYNEQFF

d_gene: TRBD2
j_gene: TRBJ2-2
v_gene: TRBV27
CDR3nt: TGTGCCAGCAGTAGGAGCGGGGGGGCCCACGGGGAGCTGTTTTTT
CDR3aa: CASSRSGGAHGELFF

d_gene: -
j_gene: TRBJ2-7
v_gene: TRBV11-2
CDR3nt: TGTGCCAGCAGATTGGGGCTCTACGAGCAGTACTTC
CDR3aa: CASRLGLYEQYF

d_gene: TRBD2
j_gene: TRBJ2-2
v_gene: TRBV18
CDR3nt: TGTGCCAGCTCACCTATGGGACTAGCGGGATTGGACGCCGGGGAGCTGTTTTTT
CDR3aa: CASSPMGLAGLDAGELFF

d_gene: TRBD1
j_gene: TRBJ1-2
v_gene: TRBV5-6
CDR3nt: TGTGCCAGCAGCTTGGTGGGACAGGCTAACTATGGCTACACCTTC
CDR3aa: CASSLVGQANYGYTF

d_gene: -
j_gene: TRBJ2-5
v_gene: TRBV7-6
CDR3nt: TGTGCCAGCAGCTTGCGGGGGCTGGAGACCCAGTACTTC
CDR3aa: CASSLRGLETQYF

d_gene: TRBD1
j_gene: TRBJ1-1
v_gene: TRBV7-2
CDR3nt: TGTGCCAGCAGCCGACAGGGGATGAACACTGAAGCTTTCTTT
CDR3aa: CASSRQGMNTEAFF

d_gene: -
j_gene: TRBJ1-1
v_gene: TRBV4-1
CDR3nt: TGCGCCAGCAGCCAGCTGCGGACAGTTATGAACACTGAAGCTTTCTTT
CDR3aa: CASSQLRTVMNTEAFF

d_gene: TRBD2
j_gene: TRBJ2-3
v_gene: TRBV5-4
CDR3nt: TGTGCCAGCAGCCCCCGGCGCGTAGCGGGAGGTCTCCTCACAGATACGCAGTATTTT
CDR3aa: CASSPRRVAGGLLTDTQYF

d_gene: -
j_gene: TRBJ1-5
v_gene: TRBV7-8
CDR3nt: TGTGCCAGCAGCCCAGGTTCAGGTCAGCCCCAGCATTTT
CDR3aa: CASSPGSGQPQHF

d_gene: -
j_gene: TRBJ2-7
v_gene: TRBV6-5
CDR3nt: TGTGCCAGCAGTTACTCAGGGGGCGGGAATTTGGAGTACTTC
CDR3aa: CASSYSGGGNLEYF

d_gene: TRBD1
j_gene: TRBJ1-2
v_gene: TRBV5-6
CDR3nt: TGTGCCAGCAGCTTGGGACCTCGACAGGGGGCAGGAGGGATGTATGGCTACACCTTC
CDR3aa: CASSLGPRQGAGGMYGYTF

d_gene: -
j_gene: TRBJ2-2
v_gene: TRBV7-9
CDR3nt: TGTGCCAGCAGCTTAGTTCGGAACACCGGGGAGCTGTTTTTT
CDR3aa: CASSLVRNTGELFF

d_gene: -
j_gene: TRBJ2-7
v_gene: TRBV5-1
CDR3nt: TGCGCCAGCAGCTTGAGAGACGGGGACTACGAGCAGTACTTC
CDR3aa: CASSLRDGDYEQYF

d_gene: -
j_gene: TRBJ2-5
v_gene: TRBV30
CDR3nt: TGTGCCTGGAGTGGAATGCAGGGACAAGAGACCCAGTACTTC
CDR3aa: CAWSGMQGQETQYF

d_gene: TRBD1
j_gene: TRBJ2-1
v_gene: TRBV2
CDR3nt: TGTGCCAGCAGGAGACAGGGAAGGAACAATGAGCAGTTCTTC
CDR3aa: CASRRQGRNNEQFF

d_gene: -
j_gene: TRBJ1-5
v_gene: TRBV6-1
CDR3nt: TGTGCCAGCAGTGAAGCCAACAGAAATCAGCCCCAGCATTTT
CDR3aa: CASSEANRNQPQHF

d_gene: -
j_gene: TRBJ2-7
v_gene: TRBV18
CDR3nt: TGTGCCAGCTCACCACCCCTTTCCTACGAGCAGTACTTC
CDR3aa: CASSPPLSYEQYF

d_gene: TRBD2
j_gene: TRBJ2-1
v_gene: TRBV30
CDR3nt: TGTGCCTGGACGAGTTGGTTAAGCGGGAGAAGTAATGAGCAGTTCTTC
CDR3aa: CAWTSWLSGRSNEQFF

d_gene: TRBD2
j_gene: TRBJ2-1
v_gene: TRBV30
CDR3nt: TGTGCCTGGAGTGAGGGGACTAGCGGGTGGCATGAGCAGTTCTTC
CDR3aa: CAWSEGTSGWHEQFF

d_gene: TRBD2
j_gene: TRBJ2-1
v_gene: TRBV18
CDR3nt: TGTGCCAGCTCACCGGGAGGGACTGGGAATGAGCAGTTCTTC
CDR3aa: CASSPGGTGNEQFF

d_gene: -
j_gene: TRBJ1-1
v_gene: TRBV5-1
CDR3nt: TGCGCCAGCAGCTCCGGGGATATAAAGGGTGAAGCTTTCTTT
CDR3aa: CASSSGDIKGEAFF

d_gene: -
j_gene: TRBJ2-7
v_gene: TRBV5-4
CDR3nt: TGTGCCAGCAGCTTGGCGGACGAGCAGTACTTC
CDR3aa: CASSLADEQYF

d_gene: -
j_gene: TRBJ1-3
v_gene: TRBV6-5
CDR3nt: TGTGCCAGCAGTTACTCGCGGTCCTCTGGAAACACCATATATTTT
CDR3aa: CASSYSRSSGNTIYF

d_gene: TRBD1
j_gene: TRBJ1-3
v_gene: TRBV4-2
CDR3nt: TGTGCCAGCAGCCCATATCCGGGACAGGGGGTAAACACCATATATTTT
CDR3aa: CASSPYPGQGVNTIYF

d_gene: TRBD1
j_gene: TRBJ1-6
v_gene: TRBV6-5
CDR3nt: TGTGCCAGCAACAAACAGGGGGCAGGTAATTCACCCCTCCACTTT
CDR3aa: CASNKQGAGNSPLHF